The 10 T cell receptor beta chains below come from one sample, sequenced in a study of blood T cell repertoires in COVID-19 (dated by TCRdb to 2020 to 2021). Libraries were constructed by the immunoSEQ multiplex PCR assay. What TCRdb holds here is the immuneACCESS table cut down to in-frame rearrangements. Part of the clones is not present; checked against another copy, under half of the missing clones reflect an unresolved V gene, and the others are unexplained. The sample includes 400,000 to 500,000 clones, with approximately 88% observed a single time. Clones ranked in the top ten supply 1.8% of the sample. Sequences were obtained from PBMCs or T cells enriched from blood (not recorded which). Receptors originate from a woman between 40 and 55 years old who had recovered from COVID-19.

Written as DNA, the CDR3 is TGTGCCAGCAGACTTGGGACAGGGGAAACTCAGCCCCAGCATTTT. Its protein is CASRLGTGETQPQHF. V is TRBV6-5 and J is TRBJ1-5; 10 bases align to TRBD1. Trimming cost V 6 bases and J 6 bases; bases outside gene matches: 8. The germline V gene encodes CDR1 MNHEY and CDR2 SVGAGI. This CDR3 spans 15 amino acids.

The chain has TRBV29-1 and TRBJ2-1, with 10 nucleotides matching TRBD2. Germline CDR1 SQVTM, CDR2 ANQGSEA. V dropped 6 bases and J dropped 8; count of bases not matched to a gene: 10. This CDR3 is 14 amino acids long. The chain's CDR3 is CSVGPASGSYEQFF. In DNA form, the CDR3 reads TGCAGCGTGGGACCGGCTAGCGGGAGCTATGAGCAGTTCTTC.

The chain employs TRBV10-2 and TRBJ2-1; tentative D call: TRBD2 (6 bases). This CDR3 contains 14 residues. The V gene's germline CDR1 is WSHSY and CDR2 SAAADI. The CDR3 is CSVDGSGTYNEQFF. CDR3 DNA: TGCTCGGTAGACGGGAGTGGCACCTACAATGAGCAGTTCTTC.

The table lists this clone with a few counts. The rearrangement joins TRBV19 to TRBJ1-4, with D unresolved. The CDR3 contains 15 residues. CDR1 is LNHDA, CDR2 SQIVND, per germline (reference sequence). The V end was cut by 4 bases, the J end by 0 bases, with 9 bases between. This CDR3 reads CASSSQIATNEKLFF. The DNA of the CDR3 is TGTGCCAGTAGTAGTCAGATTGCAACTAATGAAAAACTGTTTTTT.

CDR3 nucleotides: TGTGCCAGCAGCCAGATGAGGACAGGGAACTATGGCTACACCTTC. This gives the protein CASSQMRTGNYGYTF. The rearrangement uses TRBV14 and TRBJ1-2, with TRBD1 identical over 8 bases. With V trimmed by 3 bases and J by 2 bases, 5 bases remained unmatched. This CDR3 spans 15 amino acids. Germline lookup yields CDR1 SGHDN and CDR2 FVKESK.

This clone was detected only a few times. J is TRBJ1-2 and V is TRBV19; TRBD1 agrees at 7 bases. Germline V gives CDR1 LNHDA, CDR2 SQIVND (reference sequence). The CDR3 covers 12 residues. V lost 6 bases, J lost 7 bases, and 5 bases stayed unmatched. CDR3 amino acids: CASRSTGFGYTF. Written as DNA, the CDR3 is TGTGCCAGTAGGTCGACAGGGTTTGGCTACACCTTC.

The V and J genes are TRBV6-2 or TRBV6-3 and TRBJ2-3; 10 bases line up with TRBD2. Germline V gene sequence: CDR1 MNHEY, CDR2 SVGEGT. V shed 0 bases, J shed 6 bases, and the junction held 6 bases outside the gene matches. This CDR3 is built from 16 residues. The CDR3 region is CASSYSSSGSLDTQYF. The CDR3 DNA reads TGTGCCAGCAGTTACTCTTCTAGCGGGAGCTTGGATACGCAGTATTTT.

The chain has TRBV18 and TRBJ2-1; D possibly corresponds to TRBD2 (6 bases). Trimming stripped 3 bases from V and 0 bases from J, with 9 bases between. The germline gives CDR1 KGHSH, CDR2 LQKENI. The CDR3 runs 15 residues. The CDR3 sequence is CASSPLGSSYNEQFF. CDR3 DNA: TGTGCCAGCTCACCTCTCGGGAGCTCCTACAATGAGCAGTTCTTC.

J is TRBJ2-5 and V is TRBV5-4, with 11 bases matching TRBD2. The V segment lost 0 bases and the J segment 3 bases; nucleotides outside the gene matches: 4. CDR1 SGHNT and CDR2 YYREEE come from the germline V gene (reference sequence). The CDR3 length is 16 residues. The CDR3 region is CASSLGKLAGEETQYF. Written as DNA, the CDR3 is TGTGCCAGCAGCTTGGGCAAACTAGCGGGAGAAGAGACCCAGTACTTC.

The CDR3 protein is CASSFSRTGGTDTQYF. The CDR3 nucleotides read TGTGCCAGCAGCTTTTCCCGGACAGGGGGTACAGATACGCAGTATTTT. The J gene is TRBJ2-3, the V gene TRBV11-2, with TRBD1 identical over 10 bases. V gave up 3 bases and J gave up 3 bases; unmatched junction bases: 6. The germline CDR1 and CDR2 sequences are SGHAT and FQNNGV. This CDR3 is 16 amino acids long.